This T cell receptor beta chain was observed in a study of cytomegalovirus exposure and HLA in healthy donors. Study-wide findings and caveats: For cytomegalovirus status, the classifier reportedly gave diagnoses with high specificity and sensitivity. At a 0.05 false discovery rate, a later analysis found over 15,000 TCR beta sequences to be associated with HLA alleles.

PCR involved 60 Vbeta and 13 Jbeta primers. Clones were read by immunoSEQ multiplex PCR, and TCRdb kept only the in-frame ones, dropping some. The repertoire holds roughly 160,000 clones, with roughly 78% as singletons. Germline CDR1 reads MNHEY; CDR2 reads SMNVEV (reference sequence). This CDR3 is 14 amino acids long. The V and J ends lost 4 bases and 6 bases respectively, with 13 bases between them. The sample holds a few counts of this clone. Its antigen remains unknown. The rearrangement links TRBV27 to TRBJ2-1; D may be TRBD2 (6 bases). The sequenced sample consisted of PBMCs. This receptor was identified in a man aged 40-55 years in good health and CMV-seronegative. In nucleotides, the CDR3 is TGTGCCAGCAGTTCGATGGGCGGGGTCAATGAGCAGTTCTTC. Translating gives CASSSMGGVNEQFF.